A selection of T cell receptor beta chains follows, all from one sample in a study of CD8 T cell repertoires and HIV-1 epitope variants. Libraries were prepared by immunoSEQ multiplex PCR; TCRdb keeps only in-frame clonotypes and omits some of them. The repertoire has around 3,300 clones, roughly 70% of them found once; the top ten carry approximately 45%. Their antigen targets remain unknown. The sequenced material came from cultured CD8+ T cells derived from PBMCs. Every receptor here comes from a male donor with HIV. The CDR3 runs from the conserved cysteine through the conserved F or W. D genes are given only for firm matches. Clone size is stated in some rows and not others, as once, few, many or a class when expanded.

.	TRBJ2-5	TRBV14	.	TGTGCCAGCAGCCAAGGCCTCGGCGGCAGGGATCCAGAGACCCAGTACTTC	CASSQGLGGRDPETQYF
.	TRBJ1-2	TRBV4-3	.	TGCGCCAGCAGCCAAGATGTAGGTTATGGCTACACCTTC	CASSQDVGYGYTF
.	TRBJ1-5	TRBV6-1	.	TGTGCCAGCAGTGAAGGGAGGGGGGTGATTGATAGCAATCAGCCCCAGCATTTT	CASSEGRGVIDSNQPQHF
few	TRBJ2-7	TRBV7-4	TRBD1	TGTGCCAGCGCAACAGGGGACGAGCAGTACTTC	CASATGDEQYF
.	TRBJ2-7	TRBV9	.	TGTGCCAGCAGCGTAGTTGCGGGCGCGAGCTCCTACGAGCAGTACTTC	CASSVVAGASSYEQYF
few	TRBJ1-4	TRBV9	.	TGTGCCAGCAGCGAGGGGGGTGACAAAGCAGAAAAACTGTTTTTT	CASSEGGDKAEKLFF
.	TRBJ2-7	TRBV6-1	.	TGTGCCAGCAGTGAAGCGACCGCATACGAGCAGTACTTC	CASSEATAYEQYF
.	TRBJ2-1	TRBV19	TRBD1	TGTGCCAGTAGTATTGGGACAGTTAATTTCTTC	CASSIGTVNFF
.	TRBJ2-5	TRBV2	.	TGTGCCAGCAGTGACTTAAGGGCTTCGGAAGAGACCCAGTACTTC	CASSDLRASEETQYF
.	TRBJ2-1	TRBV27	.	TGTGCCAGCAGTTTATCCTGGGGGTTTAATAATGAGCAGTTCTTC	CASSLSWGFNNEQFF
.	TRBJ2-1	TRBV7-9	TRBD2	TGTGCCAGCAGCGGAGATGCGGGAGGTTACTCCTACAATGAGCAGTTCTTC	CASSGDAGGYSYNEQFF
.	TRBJ2-2	TRBV27	TRBD2	TGTGCCAGCAGGTTAGCGGGGGGGCGAATTCTCTCCGGGGAGCTGTTTTTT	CASRLAGGRILSGELFF
once	TRBJ1-1	TRBV19	.	TGTGCCAGTAGTCTCCCGGCGGGTGAAGCTTTCTTT	CASSLPAGEAFF
few	TRBJ2-2	TRBV29-1	.	TGCAGCGTTGACTACGCGAACACCGGGGAGCTGTTTTTT	CSVDYANTGELFF
.	TRBJ1-4	TRBV12-1	.	TGTGCCAGCAGCTTTGGCGGACCGAACCCAGCAACTAATGAAAAACTGTTTTTT	CASSFGGPNPATNEKLFF
.	TRBJ2-5	TRBV10-1	TRBD2	TGCGCCAGCAGTGGGACTAGCGGGTGGGGAGAGACCCAGTACTTC	CASSGTSGWGETQYF
.	TRBJ1-1	TRBV4-2	.	TGTGCCAGCAGCCAAGATTCGCAGGGGCGGTTGAACACTGAAGCTTTCTTT	CASSQDSQGRLNTEAFF
.	TRBJ1-1	TRBV10-2	.	TGCGCCAGCAGTGAGGTAACCGCGTCAGGCACTGAAGCTTTCTTT	CASSEVTASGTEAFF